The TCR beta chain described here comes from a study of T cell repertoires in cytomegalovirus infection. Overall study context: Well-studied HLA-B-restricted epitopes and recently identified HLA-C-restricted epitopes of CMV were both used in the study. Both a matching HLA type and CMV infection were indicated by public TCR beta signatures. Study-wide results and caveats: Carriage of CMV together with the relevant HLA was identifiable through cumulative public TCR beta family frequency. Predominance within the ex vivo response was attributable to HLA-C-restricted CMV-specific TCR beta clonotypes.

The CDR3 totals 13 residues. CDR1 is SGHTA and CDR2 is FQGNSA in the germline V gene. The ends were cut back, 5 bases at V and 8 bases at J, with 12 bases in the middle. This clonotype was counted many times. Its antigen is not known. TCRdb recomputed calls from the reads with MiXCR, one row per CDR3 protein. In the table there are 600,000 to 700,000 distinct CDR3 sequences, 30% to 40% of which are singletons. The source material was cultured PBMCs, sampled from culture after CMV antigen stimulation. The receptor was derived from a human donor in good health (CMV status not recorded). Some clones in this sample may be carry-over from other donors' samples. The chain employs TRBV7-2 and TRBJ1-4, with unresolved D. The CDR3 loop reads CASSGPGEEKLFF. CDR3 nucleotides: TGTGCCAGCAGCGGACCCGGGGAAGAAAAACTGTTTTTT.